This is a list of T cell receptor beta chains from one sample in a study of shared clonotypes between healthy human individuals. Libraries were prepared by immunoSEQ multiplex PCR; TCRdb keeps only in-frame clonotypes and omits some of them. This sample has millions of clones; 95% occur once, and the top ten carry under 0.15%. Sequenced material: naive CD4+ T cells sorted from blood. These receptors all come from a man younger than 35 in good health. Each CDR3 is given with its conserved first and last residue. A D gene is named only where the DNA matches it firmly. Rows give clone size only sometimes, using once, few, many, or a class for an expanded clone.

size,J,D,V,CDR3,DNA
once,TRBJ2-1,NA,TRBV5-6,CASSLISIVAEQFF,TGTGCCAGCAGCTTAATATCGATCGTGGCTGAGCAGTTCTTC
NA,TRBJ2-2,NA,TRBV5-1,CASSFSARSNTGELFF,TGCGCCAGCAGCTTTTCTGCCAGGAGTAACACCGGGGAGCTGTTTTTT
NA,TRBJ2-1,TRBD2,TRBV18,CASSPPELRERENEQFF,TGTGCCAGCTCACCACCTGAGTTGCGGGAGCGTGAGAATGAGCAGTTCTTC
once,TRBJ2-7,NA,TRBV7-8,CASSLVGGPTTSSYEQYF,TGTGCCAGCAGCTTAGTTGGGGGCCCGACGACCTCTTCCTACGAGCAGTACTTC
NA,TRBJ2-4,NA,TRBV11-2,CASSLEGAKNIQYF,TGTGCCAGCAGCTTAGAGGGGGCCAAAAACATTCAGTACTTC
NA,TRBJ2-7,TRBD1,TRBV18,CASSPLGQSSYEQYF,TGTGCCAGCTCACCACTGGGACAGAGCTCCTACGAGCAGTACTTC
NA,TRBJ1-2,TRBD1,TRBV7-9,CASSSRTGRNGYTF,TGTGCCAGCAGCTCACGGACAGGGAGGAATGGCTACACCTTC
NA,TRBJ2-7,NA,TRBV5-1,CASSLNWGSTYEQYF,TGCGCCAGCAGCTTGAACTGGGGCAGCACCTACGAGCAGTACTTC
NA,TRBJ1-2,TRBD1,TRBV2,CASGTGEGITYGYTF,TGTGCCAGCGGGACAGGGGAAGGTATCACGTATGGCTACACCTTC
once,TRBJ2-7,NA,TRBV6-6,CASSYSIPNSYEQYF,TGTGCCAGCAGTTACTCGATCCCAAACTCCTACGAGCAGTACTTC